This TCR beta chain originates from a study of shared clonotypes between healthy human individuals. Turning to the study itself: Donors were a couple of women and a few men aged 18 to 49.

CDR3 size: 11 residues. Trimming removed 8 bases from V and 3 bases from J, with 7 bases in between. Germline lookup yields CDR1 MDHEN and CDR2 SYDVKM. General study findings and limits: Only blood samples were collected, and tissue repertoires likely differ.

Remarks on this clone: The antigen is undetermined.

TCRdb keeps only in-frame clones here, not all; method: immunoSEQ multiplex PCR. Here the sample spans millions of clones, 85% to 95% being singletons. This receptor was identified in a man between 18 and 29 years old in good health. This rearrangement joins TRBV28 to TRBJ1-1, with no clear D. The sequenced sample was naive CD4+ T cells sorted from blood. Subset here: CD45RA+ positively selected. CDR3 DNA: TGTGCCAGCGGTCATGACACTGAAGCTTTCTTT. Amino acid sequence: CASGHDTEAFF.